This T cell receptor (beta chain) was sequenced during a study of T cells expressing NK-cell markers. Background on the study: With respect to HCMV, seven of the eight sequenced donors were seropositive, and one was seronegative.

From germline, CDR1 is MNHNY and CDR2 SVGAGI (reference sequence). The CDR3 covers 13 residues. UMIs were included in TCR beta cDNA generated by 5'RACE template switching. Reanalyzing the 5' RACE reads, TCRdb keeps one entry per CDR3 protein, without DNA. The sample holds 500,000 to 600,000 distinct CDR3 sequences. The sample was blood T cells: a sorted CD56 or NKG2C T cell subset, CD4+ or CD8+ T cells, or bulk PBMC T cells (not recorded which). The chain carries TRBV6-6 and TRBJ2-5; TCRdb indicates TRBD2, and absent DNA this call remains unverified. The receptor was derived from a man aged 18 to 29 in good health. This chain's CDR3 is CASSQRGEGTQYF.